Each of the 8 T cell receptor beta chains below was sequenced from the same sample in a study of beta chain features in type 1 diabetes. Expressed TCRB transcripts were sequenced because the isolated RNA had all been reverse transcribed beforehand. Sequencing used immunoSEQ multiplex PCR; TCRdb keeps in-frame clones, though not all of them. The sample includes about 140,000 clones, roughly 10% of them seen just once. The sample taken for sequencing was central memory CD4+ T cells from blood. The receptors come from a woman aged 35 to 49 in good health.

This clone has a count of ten or more. J is TRBJ2-1 and V is TRBV29-1; 9 bases map to TRBD2. The J segment lost 7 bases and the V segment lost 5 bases, leaving 9 bases of the junction unmatched. The CDR3 is 14 amino acids. Per the germline V gene, CDR1 is SQVTM and CDR2 is ANQGSEA. The CDR3 DNA reads TGCAGCGTTTCCTTTGAGCGGGGGGCAAATGAGCAGTTCTTC. It is translated as CSVSFERGANEQFF.

The CDR3 nucleotides are TGTGCCAGCAGTTACTCGGGCAGGTCGGTAGGCTACACCTTC. Encoded protein: CASSYSGRSVGYTF. The genes are TRBV6-5 and TRBJ1-2; no clear D gene. Trimming shortened V by 0 bases and J by 8 bases, and 13 bases separated the two germline ends. The CDR3 length is 14 residues. In germline, CDR1 is MNHEY, CDR2 SVGAGI.

This clone was detected a few times. This chain uses TRBV29-1 with TRBJ2-2, with no clear D. Trimming took 4 bases from V and 6 from J, leaving 6 bases between them. Germline V CDR1 and CDR2: SQVTM, ANQGSEA. The length of the CDR3 is 11 residues. The CDR3 bases are TGCAGCGTTGGCTGGCCCGGGGAGCTGTTTTTT. Translated, it gives CSVGWPGELFF.

This sequence joins TRBV7-2 and TRBJ2-7; TRBD2 aligns across 9 bases. With 1 base clipped from V and 6 bases from J, the junction kept 7 bases outside the gene matches. The V gene's germline CDR1 is SGHTA and CDR2 FQGNSA. CDR3 length equals 15 residues. In nucleotides, the CDR3 is TGTGCCAGCAGCTTAGACCCAGCGGGGGGCCTCGAGCAGTACTTC. This translates into CASSLDPAGGLEQYF.

The chain employs TRBV23-1 and TRBJ2-5; TRBD1 matches 11 bases. TRBV23-1 is labeled an ORF, and its function is uncertain. This CDR3 comprises 16 residues. The J segment lost 5 bases and the V segment lost 4 bases, leaving 9 bases of the junction unmatched. The CDR3 spells CASSPPDRGLQETQYF. CDR3 nucleotide sequence: TGCGCCAGCAGTCCCCCGGACAGGGGGCTACAGGAGACCCAGTACTTC.

This rearrangement joins TRBV4-3 to TRBJ1-3; maybe TRBD1 (5 bases). The CDR3 is made up of 15 amino acids. Deletions cut 0 bases from V and 5 bases from J, with 11 bases between. Germline V CDR1 and CDR2: LGHNA, YSLEER. For the CDR3, the DNA is TGCGCCAGCAGCCAAGAACCAGGGCCGCGAAACACCATATATTTT. Amino acid sequence: CASSQEPGPRNTIYF.

This sequence joins TRBV6-1 and TRBJ2-3; maybe TRBD2 (7 bases). The CDR3 totals 16 residues. The germline gives CDR1 MNHNS, CDR2 SASEGT. The ends were cut back, 2 bases at V and 2 bases at J, with 14 bases in the middle. This CDR3 reads CASSERGGRATDTQYF. The CDR3 nucleotides are TGTGCCAGCAGTGAAAGGGGGGGTCGGGCCACAGATACGCAGTATTTT.

V gene TRBV28 combines with J gene TRBJ2-7; 8 bases are a match to TRBD1. J was trimmed by 3 bases and V by 5 bases; bases with no gene match: 9. This CDR3 has 15 amino acids. The germline CDR1 and CDR2 sequences are MDHEN and SYDVKM. The CDR3 DNA reads TGTGCCAGCAGTATGACAGGGGAGGTTGGCTACGAGCAGTACTTC. Translated, it gives CASSMTGEVGYEQYF.